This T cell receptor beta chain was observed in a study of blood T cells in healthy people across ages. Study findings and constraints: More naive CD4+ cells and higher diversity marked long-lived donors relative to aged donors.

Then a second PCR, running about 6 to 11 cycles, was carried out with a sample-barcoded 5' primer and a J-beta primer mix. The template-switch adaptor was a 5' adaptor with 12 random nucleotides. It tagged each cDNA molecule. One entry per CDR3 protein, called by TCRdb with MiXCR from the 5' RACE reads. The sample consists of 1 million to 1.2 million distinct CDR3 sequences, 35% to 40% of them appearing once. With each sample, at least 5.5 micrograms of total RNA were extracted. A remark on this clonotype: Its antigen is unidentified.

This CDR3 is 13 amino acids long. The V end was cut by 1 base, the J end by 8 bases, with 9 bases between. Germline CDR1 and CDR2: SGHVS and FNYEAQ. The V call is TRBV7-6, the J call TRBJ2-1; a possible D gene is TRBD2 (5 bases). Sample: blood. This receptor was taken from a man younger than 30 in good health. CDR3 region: CASSLVGEDEQFF. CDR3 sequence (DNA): TGTGCCAGCAGCTTAGTCGGGGAAGATGAGCAGTTCTTC.